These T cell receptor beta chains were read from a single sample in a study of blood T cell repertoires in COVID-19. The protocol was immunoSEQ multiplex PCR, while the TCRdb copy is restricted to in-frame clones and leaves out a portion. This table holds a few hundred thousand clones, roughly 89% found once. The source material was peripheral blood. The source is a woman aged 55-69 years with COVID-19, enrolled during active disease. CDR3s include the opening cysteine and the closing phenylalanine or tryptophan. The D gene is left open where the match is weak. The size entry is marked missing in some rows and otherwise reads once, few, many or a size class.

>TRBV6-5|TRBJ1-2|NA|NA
TGTGCCAGCAGGATCCCGGGACATGAGGACTACACCTTC
CASRIPGHEDYTF
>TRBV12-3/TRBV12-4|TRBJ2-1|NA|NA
TGTGCCAGCAGTTTTCTGAATGAGCAGTTCTTC
CASSFLNEQFF
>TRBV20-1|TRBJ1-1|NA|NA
TGCAGTGCTAGTTCTTCTTCGTTCGGACAGCCAAACACTGAAGCTTTCTTT
CSASSSSFGQPNTEAFF
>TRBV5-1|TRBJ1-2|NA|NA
TGCGCCAGCAGCCTCACGATGACAGCTAATGGCTACACCTTC
CASSLTMTANGYTF
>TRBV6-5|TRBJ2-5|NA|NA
TGTGCCAGCAGTTACCTCGGCCAAGAGACCCAGTACTTC
CASSYLGQETQYF
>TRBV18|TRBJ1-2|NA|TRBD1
TGTGCCAGCTCACCACCCGGGACAGGGGGCGAGTACACCTTC
CASSPPGTGGEYTF
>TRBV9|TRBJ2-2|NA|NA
TGTGCCAGCAGCGTAGTTGGGGGCGGAGGCGAGCTGTTTTTT
CASSVVGGGGELFF
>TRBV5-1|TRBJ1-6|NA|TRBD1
TGCGCCAGTTCGCGGACAGGGAGCTCCTATAATTCACCCCTCCACTTT
CASSRTGSSYNSPLHF
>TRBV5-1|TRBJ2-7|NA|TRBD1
TGCGCCAGCAGTCGACAGGGAGATGGGTACGAGCAGTACTTC
CASSRQGDGYEQYF
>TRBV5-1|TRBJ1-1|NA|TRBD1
TGCGCCAGCAGCCTTTGGGTCCTACAGGGGCGGATGAACACTGAAGCTTTCTTT
CASSLWVLQGRMNTEAFF
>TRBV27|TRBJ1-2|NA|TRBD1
TGTGCCAGCAGGAAGACAGGGAACTATGGCTACACCTTC
CASRKTGNYGYTF
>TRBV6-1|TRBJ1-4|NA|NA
TGTGCCAGCAGTGAAGCACCCACCAGGGAAAAACTGTTTTTT
CASSEAPTREKLFF
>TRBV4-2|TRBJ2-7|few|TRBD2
TGTGCCAGCAGCCAATCAAGCGGGGGCTTAATCTACGAGCAGTACTTC
CASSQSSGGLIYEQYF
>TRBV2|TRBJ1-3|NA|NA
TGTGCCAGCAGCAGGGAGGTCCTTGGAAACACCATATATTTT
CASSREVLGNTIYF
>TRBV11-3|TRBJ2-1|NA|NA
TGTGCCAGCAGCCTTACAGGAGAAGTCTACAATGAGCAGTTCTTC
CASSLTGEVYNEQFF
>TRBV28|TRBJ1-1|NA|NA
TGTGCCAGCAGTTCACGGAGGGGGGGAGGGACGAACACTGAAGCTTTCTTT
CASSSRRGGGTNTEAFF
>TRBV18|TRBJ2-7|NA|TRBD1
TGTGCCAGCTCCCAACGGGACAGGGGCTACGAGCAGTACTTC
CASSQRDRGYEQYF
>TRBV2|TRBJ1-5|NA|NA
TGTGCCAGCAGTGAGACGGGGGGCCCGCCCCAGCATTTT
CASSETGGPPQHF
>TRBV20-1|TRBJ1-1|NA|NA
TGCAGTGCTAGGTCACGGGTTGAAGCTTTCTTT
CSARSRVEAFF
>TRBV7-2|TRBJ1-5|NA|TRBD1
TGTGCCAGCAGCCCGCAGGGGGCTAACAATCAGCCCCAGCATTTT
CASSPQGANNQPQHF
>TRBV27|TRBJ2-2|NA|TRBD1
TGTGCCAGCAGAACCGGACAGGGGGCATCCGGGGAGCTGTTTTTT
CASRTGQGASGELFF
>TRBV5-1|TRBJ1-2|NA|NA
TGCGCCAGCAGCAGAGCGACAGCCAATGGCTACACCTTC
CASSRATANGYTF
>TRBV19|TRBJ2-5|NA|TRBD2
TGTGCCAGTAGTATGGGGTGGAAAGCGGGGAGTCAGACGGGGACCCAGTACTTC
CASSMGWKAGSQTGTQYF
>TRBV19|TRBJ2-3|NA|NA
TGTGCCAGTAAGGATGGGGGCTTCACAGATACGCAGTATTTT
CASKDGGFTDTQYF
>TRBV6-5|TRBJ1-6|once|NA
TGTGCCAGCAGTTTCAGACAGCATCCTAATTCACCCCTCCACTTT
CASSFRQHPNSPLHF
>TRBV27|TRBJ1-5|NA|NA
TGTGCCAGCAGTTCCCAGGCGGGGAGCAATCAGCCCCAGCATTTT
CASSSQAGSNQPQHF